This T cell receptor (beta chain) is from a study of cytomegalovirus exposure and HLA in healthy donors. Germline V gene sequence: CDR1 SGHTA, CDR2 FQGNSA. This CDR3 region has 15 residues. J gave up 2 bases and V 6 bases, and 6 bases lay outside the gene matches. The PCR contained 60 Vbeta and 13 Jbeta primers. The assay was immunoSEQ multiplex PCR, and TCRdb's table has in-frame clones only and misses some. In the table there are 100,000 to 150,000 clones, around 80% of which are singletons. The V call is TRBV7-2, the J call TRBJ1-3; TRBD1 matches at 8 bases. The source material was PBMCs. The receptor was isolated from an older woman in good health and CMV-seropositive. DNA for the CDR3: TGTGCCAGCAGTATAACAGGGGGGGCTGGAAACACCATATATTTT. Its protein product is CASSITGGAGNTIYF.